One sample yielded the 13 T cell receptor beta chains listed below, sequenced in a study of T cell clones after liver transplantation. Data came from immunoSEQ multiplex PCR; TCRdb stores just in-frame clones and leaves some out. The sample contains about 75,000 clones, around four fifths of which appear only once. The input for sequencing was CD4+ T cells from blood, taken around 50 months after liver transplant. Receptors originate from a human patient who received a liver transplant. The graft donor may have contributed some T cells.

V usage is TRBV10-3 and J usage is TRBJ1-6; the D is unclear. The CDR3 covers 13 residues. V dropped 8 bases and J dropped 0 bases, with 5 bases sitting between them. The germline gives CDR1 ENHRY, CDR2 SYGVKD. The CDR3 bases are TGTGCCATCGGGAGCTCCTATAATTCACCCCTCCACTTT. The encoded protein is CAIGSSYNSPLHF.

The CDR3 nucleotides are TGTGCCAGCAGCCAGAATCCAGGGGGCTATCAGCCCCAGCATTTT. It yields the protein CASSQNPGGYQPQHF. This chain joins TRBV4-2 and TRBJ1-5; 8 nucleotides align to TRBD1. Germline CDR1 and CDR2: LGHNA and YNFKEQ. Unmatched junction bases numbered 6, after V lost 3 bases and J lost 5 bases. The CDR3 length is 15 residues.

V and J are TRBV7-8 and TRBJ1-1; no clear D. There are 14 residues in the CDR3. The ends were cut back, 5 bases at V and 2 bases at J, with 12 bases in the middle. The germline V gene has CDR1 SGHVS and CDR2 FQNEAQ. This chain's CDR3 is CASSLEGDNTEAFF. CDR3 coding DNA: TGTGCCAGCAGCCTAGAAGGCGATAACACTGAAGCTTTCTTT.

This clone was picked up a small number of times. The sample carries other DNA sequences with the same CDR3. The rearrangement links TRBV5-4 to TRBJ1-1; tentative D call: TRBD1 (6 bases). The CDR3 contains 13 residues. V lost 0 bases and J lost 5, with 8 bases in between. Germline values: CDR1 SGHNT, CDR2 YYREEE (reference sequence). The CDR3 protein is CASSLGGGTEAFF. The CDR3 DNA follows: TGTGCCAGCAGCTTGGGAGGGGGAACTGAAGCTTTCTTT.

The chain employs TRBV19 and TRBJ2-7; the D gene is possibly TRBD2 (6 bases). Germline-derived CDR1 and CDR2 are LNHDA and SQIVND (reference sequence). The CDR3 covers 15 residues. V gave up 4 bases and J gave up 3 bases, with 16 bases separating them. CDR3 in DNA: TGTGCCAGTAGTAGTGAGGCGGCCGGGGGCTACGAGCAGTACTTC. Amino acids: CASSSEAAGGYEQYF.

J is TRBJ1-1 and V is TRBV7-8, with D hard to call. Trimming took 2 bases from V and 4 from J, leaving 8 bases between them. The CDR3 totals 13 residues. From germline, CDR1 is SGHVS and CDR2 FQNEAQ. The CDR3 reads CASSLSVSTEAFF. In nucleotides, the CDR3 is TGTGCCAGCAGCTTATCCGTGTCCACTGAAGCTTTCTTT.

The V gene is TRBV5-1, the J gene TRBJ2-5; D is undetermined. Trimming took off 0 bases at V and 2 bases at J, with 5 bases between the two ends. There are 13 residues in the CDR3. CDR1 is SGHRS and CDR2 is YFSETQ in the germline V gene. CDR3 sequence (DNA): TGCGCCAGCAGCTTGGTAGAACAAGAGACCCAGTACTTC. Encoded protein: CASSLVEQETQYF. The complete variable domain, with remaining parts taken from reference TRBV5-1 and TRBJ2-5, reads KAGVTQTPRYLIKTRGQQVTLSCSPISGHRSVSWYQQTPGQGLQFLFEYFSETQRNKGNFPGRFSGRQFSNSRSEMNVSTLELGDSALYLCASSLVEQETQYFGPGTRLLVL.

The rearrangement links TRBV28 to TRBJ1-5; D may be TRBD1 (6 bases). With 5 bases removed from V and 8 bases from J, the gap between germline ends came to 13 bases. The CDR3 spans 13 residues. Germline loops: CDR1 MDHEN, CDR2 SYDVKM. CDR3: CASSTSRGEPQHF. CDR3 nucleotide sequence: TGTGCCAGCAGTACCTCCAGGGGTGAGCCCCAGCATTTT.

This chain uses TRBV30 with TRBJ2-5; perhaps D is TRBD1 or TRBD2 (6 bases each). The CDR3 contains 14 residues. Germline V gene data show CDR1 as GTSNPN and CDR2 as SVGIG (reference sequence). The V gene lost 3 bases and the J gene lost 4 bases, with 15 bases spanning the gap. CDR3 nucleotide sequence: TGTGCCTGGAGCACGAGGGGGGTCCGAGAGACCCAGTACTTC. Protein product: CAWSTRGVRETQYF.

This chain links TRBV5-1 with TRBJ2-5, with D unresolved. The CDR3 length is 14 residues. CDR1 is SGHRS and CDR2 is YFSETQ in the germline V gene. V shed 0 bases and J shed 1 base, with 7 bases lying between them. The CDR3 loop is CASSLAASQETQYF. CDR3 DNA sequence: TGCGCCAGCAGCTTGGCCGCGAGCCAAGAGACCCAGTACTTC. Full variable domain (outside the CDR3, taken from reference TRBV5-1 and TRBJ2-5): KAGVTQTPRYLIKTRGQQVTLSCSPISGHRSVSWYQQTPGQGLQFLFEYFSETQRNKGNFPGRFSGRQFSNSRSEMNVSTLELGDSALYLCASSLAASQETQYFGPGTRLLVL.

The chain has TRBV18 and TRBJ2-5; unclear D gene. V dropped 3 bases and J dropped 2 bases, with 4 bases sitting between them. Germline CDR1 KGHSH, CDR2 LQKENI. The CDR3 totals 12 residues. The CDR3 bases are TGTGCCAGCTCACCGGGACAAGAGACCCAGTACTTC. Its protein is CASSPGQETQYF.

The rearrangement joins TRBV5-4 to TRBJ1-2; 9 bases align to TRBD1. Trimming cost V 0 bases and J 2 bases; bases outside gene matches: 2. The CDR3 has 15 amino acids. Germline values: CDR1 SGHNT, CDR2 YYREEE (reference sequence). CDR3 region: CASSLDRGRNYGYTF. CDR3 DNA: TGTGCCAGCAGCTTGGACAGGGGGCGAAACTATGGCTACACCTTC.

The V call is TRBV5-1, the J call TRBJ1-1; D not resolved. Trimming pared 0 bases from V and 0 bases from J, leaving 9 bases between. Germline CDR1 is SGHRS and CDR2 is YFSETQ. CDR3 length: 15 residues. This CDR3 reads CASSLDRGMNTEAFF. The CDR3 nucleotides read TGCGCCAGCAGCTTGGATAGAGGGATGAACACTGAAGCTTTCTTT.